These 32 T cell receptor beta chains share one sample of origin, sequenced in a study of T cells in Graves' hyperthyroidism and ophthalmopathy. Amplified TCR beta CDR3 regions came from RNA transcripts. An initial round of RT-PCR targeting the TCR CDR3 relied on the HTBI primer set. TCRdb processed the multiplex PCR reads anew with MiXCR; each CDR3 protein has one entry. The repertoire holds approximately 400,000 distinct CDR3 sequences, with about 15% as singletons. Sequenced: blood. The receptors stem from a woman aged 60-75 years with Graves' hyperthyroidism.

This clonotype was counted ten times or more. The chain's CDR3 is CASSQGAGVETQYF. CDR3 coding DNA: TGTGCCAGCAGCCAAGGGGCAGGGGTAGAGACCCAGTACTTC. The chain is built from TRBV3-1 and TRBJ2-5, with D perhaps TRBD1 (6 bases). V was trimmed by 1 base and J by 4 bases, leaving 10 bases between them. CDR1 and CDR2 (germline): LGHDT, YNNKEL (reference sequence). The CDR3 covers 14 residues.

This clonotype was counted many times. The V and J genes are TRBV7-3 and TRBJ2-4; 9 bases line up with TRBD2. The V and J ends lost 1 base and 8 bases, in that order; junction bases with no gene match: 12. This CDR3 spans 17 amino acids. Germline CDR1 SGHTA, CDR2 FQGTGA. The CDR3: CASSLSRREGLDDIQYF. The CDR3 DNA sequence: TGTGCCAGCAGCTTAAGTCGGCGGGAGGGCCTCGATGACATTCAGTACTTC.

The rearrangement uses TRBV7-9 and TRBJ1-3; D gene unclear. Germline V gives CDR1 SEHNR, CDR2 FQNEAQ (reference sequence). The CDR3 sequence is 15 residues long. Trimming took 3 bases from V and 0 from J, leaving 9 bases between them. DNA for the CDR3: TGTGCCAGCAGCTTCGGACGTAGCTCTGGAAACACCATATATTTT. This codes for CASSFGRSSGNTIYF.

This clonotype was seen ten or more times. The rearrangement joins TRBV5-8 to TRBJ1-1; 8 bases map to TRBD1. The CDR3 spans 20 residues. Trimming took 3 bases from V and 0 from J; bases not matched to a gene: 19. The germline V gene encodes CDR1 SGHTS and CDR2 YDEGEE. This CDR3 reads CASSSQIGQGLTSMNTEAFF. The CDR3 nucleotides read TGTGCCAGCAGCTCGCAAATTGGACAGGGTTTGACATCAATGAACACTGAAGCTTTCTTT. The full variable domain, in which reference TRBV5-8 and TRBJ1-1 provide the parts outside the CDR3, is EAGVTQSPTHLIKTRGQQATLRCSPISGHTSVYWYQQALGLGLQFLLWYDEGEERNRGNFPPRFSGRQFPNYSSELNVNALELEDSALYLCASSSQIGQGLTSMNTEAFFGQGTRLTVV.

The sample holds many counts of this clonotype. The CDR3 bases are TGTGCCAGCAGCCAAAGCGGCTACAATGAGCAGTTCTTC. Protein: CASSQSGYNEQFF. The genes are TRBV3-1 and TRBJ2-1, with D maybe TRBD2 (5 bases). CDR1 LGHDT and CDR2 YNNKEL come from the germline V gene (reference sequence). CDR3 length: 13 residues. V dropped 2 bases and J dropped 3 bases, with 5 bases sitting between them.

The sample holds a few counts of this clonotype. The V and J genes are TRBV5-1 and TRBJ2-1; D is ambiguous. V lost 4 bases, J lost 8 bases, and 16 bases lay in between. This CDR3 is 14 amino acids long. From germline, CDR1 is SGHRS and CDR2 YFSETQ. CDR3 sequence (DNA): TGCGCCAGCAGCACCCACGAAAGGACCCATGAGCAGTTCTTC. As protein: CASSTHERTHEQFF.

This clonotype has at least ten counts. The genes are TRBV7-9 and TRBJ1-3; D is unclear. Per the germline V gene, CDR1 is SEHNR and CDR2 is FQNEAQ (reference sequence). This CDR3 has 16 amino acids. V was shortened by 0 bases and J by 4 bases, with 13 bases between the two germline ends. The CDR3 spells CASSLALADGGNTIYF. CDR3 sequence (DNA): TGTGCCAGCAGCTTAGCGCTAGCGGACGGGGGAAACACCATATATTTT.

This clonotype was seen ten or more times. The rearrangement uses TRBV4-1 and TRBJ2-3; either TRBD1 or TRBD2 may supply D (5 bases each). This CDR3 region has 13 residues. Germline CDR1 and CDR2: MGHRA and YSYEKL. V was trimmed by 4 bases and J by 6 bases, leaving 11 bases between them. The CDR3 loop reads CASSRGPADTQYF. The CDR3 DNA sequence: TGCGCCAGCAGCCGGGGACCCGCGGATACGCAGTATTTT.

This clonotype was seen at least ten times. CDR3 residues: CAWTPVARGEQYF. The CDR3, as DNA: TGTGCCTGGACCCCTGTGGCGAGAGGCGAGCAGTACTTC. The chain links TRBV30 to TRBJ2-7; D is uncertain. The germline V gene encodes CDR1 GTSNPN and CDR2 SVGIG (reference sequence). The CDR3 loop spans 13 amino acids. V lost 4 bases and J 6 bases, leaving 16 bases between the germline ends.

This clonotype was observed a handful of times. The chain is built from TRBV5-6 and TRBJ2-7; 13 bases fit TRBD2. V shed 4 bases and J 4 bases; nucleotides not matched to a gene: 5. The germline V gene encodes CDR1 SGHDT and CDR2 YYEEEE. The CDR3 spans 15 residues. CDR3 residues: CASSGLAGVQYEQYF. The CDR3 nucleotides are TGTGCCAGCAGCGGACTAGCGGGAGTACAGTACGAGCAGTACTTC. Supplemented by reference TRBV5-6 and TRBJ2-7, the full variable domain reads DAGVTQSPTHLIKTRGQQVTLRCSPKSGHDTVSWYQQALGQGPQFIFQYYEEEERQRGNFPDRFSGHQFPNYSSELNVNALLLGDSALYLCASSGLAGVQYEQYFGPGTRLTVT.

This clonotype was counted many times. The gene calls are TRBV28 and TRBJ1-1; D not resolved. The CDR3 is made up of 13 amino acids. CDR1 is MDHEN, CDR2 SYDVKM, per germline. V was pared by 6 bases and J by 6 bases, with 14 bases between. Here the CDR3 reads CASRLASRAEAFF. In nucleotides, the CDR3 is TGTGCCAGCAGACTCGCCAGTCGCGCTGAAGCTTTCTTT.

This clonotype appeared many times. An end of the junction does not agree with germline; a read error may underlie this. The rearrangement joins TRBV11-2 to TRBJ2-1, with 9 nucleotides matching TRBD2. The CDR3 is 14 residues long. CDR1 and CDR2 (germline): SGHAT, FQNNGV. The CDR3 spells CASNLAGVDNEQFF. The DNA of the CDR3 is TGTGCCAGCAACTTAGCGGGAGTGGACAATGAGCAGTTCTTC.

This clonotype was picked up many times. The rearrangement uses TRBV5-6 and TRBJ2-5; D not resolved. Germline CDR1 SGHDT, CDR2 YYEEEE. The CDR3 spans 15 residues. Trimming cost V 0 bases and J 4 bases, with 13 bases left between them. The CDR3 region has the DNA TGTGCCAGCAGCTTGGCCCTTTCGGTGCGAGAGACCCAGTACTTC. Amino acids: CASSLALSVRETQYF. The whole variable domain, remainder taken from reference TRBV5-6 and TRBJ2-5, is DAGVTQSPTHLIKTRGQQVTLRCSPKSGHDTVSWYQQALGQGPQFIFQYYEEEERQRGNFPDRFSGHQFPNYSSELNVNALLLGDSALYLCASSLALSVRETQYFGPGTRLLVL.

In this sample, this clonotype turned up a few times. The CDR3 loop reads CASSELPQGAGANVLTF. CDR3 bases: TGTGCCAGCAGTGAACTCCCTCAGGGGGCCGGGGCCAACGTCCTGACTTTC. V is TRBV6-1 and J is TRBJ2-6; TRBD1 agrees at 8 bases. This CDR3 is 17 amino acids long. V was clipped by 2 bases and J by 4 bases; unmatched bases: 7. The germline V gene encodes CDR1 MNHNS and CDR2 SASEGT.

Only a few counts were recorded for this clonotype. This chain links TRBV5-6 with TRBJ2-2; 9 nucleotides match TRBD1. This CDR3 spans 16 amino acids. Germline V gene sequence: CDR1 SGHDT, CDR2 YYEEEE. J was trimmed by 3 bases and V by 0 bases; bases with no gene match: 3. The CDR3 here is CASSLDRGQYTGELFF. The DNA of the CDR3 is TGTGCCAGCAGCTTGGACAGGGGGCAATACACCGGGGAGCTGTTTTTT.

This clonotype was seen repeatedly, ten times or more. The rearrangement joins TRBV10-3 to TRBJ2-3, with 7 bases that match TRBD1. CDR1 and CDR2 (germline): ENHRY, SYGVKD. The CDR3 is 13 amino acids. Trimming removed 7 bases from V and 6 bases from J; junction bases left unmatched: 7. CDR3 nucleotide sequence: TGTGCCATCAAGGGGGCGATCGGGGATACGCAGTATTTT. Protein: CAIKGAIGDTQYF.

The count of this clonotype is one. The chain employs TRBV2 and TRBJ2-2, with TRBD2 matching 14 bases. The germline V gene has CDR1 SNHLY and CDR2 FYNNEI. The CDR3 runs 19 residues. J was trimmed by 6 bases and V by 4 bases; bases with no gene match: 13. CDR3 sequence reads: CASSGVGQGLAGDPGELFF. CDR3 coding DNA: TGTGCCAGCAGTGGCGTAGGGCAGGGACTAGCGGGAGACCCCGGGGAGCTGTTTTTT.

There are many counts of this clonotype. This sequence joins TRBV20-1 and TRBJ2-3; 8 nucleotides align to TRBD2. This CDR3 region has 14 residues. The V gene end was trimmed by 5 bases and the J gene end by 4 bases; junction bases not matched to a gene: 8. The germline V gene has CDR1 DFQATT and CDR2 SNEGSKA (reference sequence). The CDR3 here is CSASPASGPDTQYF. DNA for the CDR3: TGCAGTGCTTCTCCCGCTAGCGGGCCAGATACGCAGTATTTT.

This clonotype was seen repeatedly, ten times or more. V gene TRBV5-1 combines with J gene TRBJ1-4, with a possible D match to TRBD1 (6 bases). The CDR3 consists of 15 residues. The germline CDR1 and CDR2 sequences are SGHRS and YFSETQ. Trimming removed 6 bases from V and 2 bases from J, with 14 bases in between. CDR3 nucleotides: TGCGCCAGCACCCCCGGGGGGGCGACTAATGAAAAACTGTTTTTT. It codes for CASTPGGATNEKLFF.

This clonotype was observed many times. The rearrangement uses TRBV20-1 and TRBJ2-3, with D uncertain. The J call may be incorrect, as the DNA end agrees better with TRBJ1-5. This CDR3 is built from 17 residues. In germline, CDR1 is DFQATT, CDR2 SNEGSKA (reference sequence). This CDR3 reads CSASPRTSGSSTDTQHF. In nucleotides, the CDR3 is TGCAGTGCTAGCCCTAGGACTAGCGGGAGTAGCACAGATACGCAGCATTTT.

This clonotype was observed a handful of times. The chain links TRBV20-1 to TRBJ2-7, with 11 bases aligning to TRBD2. CDR1 and CDR2 from the germline V gene are DFQATT and SNEGSKA (reference sequence). The CDR3 has 14 residues. V lost 6 bases, J lost 7 bases, and 11 bases stayed unmatched. The DNA of the CDR3 is TGCAGTGCCAGGACGCTAGCGGGAGGTTTAGAGCAGTACTTC. Its translation: CSARTLAGGLEQYF.

The chain uses TRBV20-1 and TRBJ2-7; D perhaps matches TRBD1 (7 bases). This CDR3 contains 15 residues. V shed 4 bases and J shed 1 base, with 17 bases lying between them. Germline CDR1 reads DFQATT; CDR2 reads SNEGSKA (reference sequence). In DNA form, the CDR3 reads TGCAGTGCTACAGACAGGGACTTCCTATCCTACGAGCAGTACTTC. It specifies CSATDRDFLSYEQYF.

This clonotype was observed many times. This chain connects TRBV28 to TRBJ2-1; 8 bases are shared with TRBD2. Germline CDR1 reads MDHEN; CDR2 reads SYDVKM. The trim removed 5 bases at V and 9 bases at J, leaving 6 bases unmatched. There are 13 residues in the CDR3. The CDR3 sequence: CASSTRLAIEQFF. CDR3 sequence (DNA): TGTGCCAGCAGTACCCGACTAGCGATTGAGCAGTTCTTC.

This clonotype was detected ten times or more. The V gene is TRBV12-3 or TRBV12-4, the J gene TRBJ2-5; a weak D match, TRBD1 (5 bases). V lost 10 bases, J lost 5 bases, and 17 bases lay in between. CDR3 length: 13 amino acids. The CDR3 is CATAAGLAETQYF. CDR3 sequence (DNA): TGTGCCACCGCGGCAGGGCTTGCGGAGACCCAGTACTTC.

This clonotype was detected many times. The chain has TRBV20-1 and TRBJ2-3; D is unclear. From germline, CDR1 is DFQATT and CDR2 SNEGSKA (reference sequence). V lost 1 base and J lost 14, with 13 bases in between. This CDR3 contains 11 residues. DNA of the CDR3: TGCAGTGCTAGAGTAGGCCAGTTCGTGTATTTT. Amino acids: CSARVGQFVYF.

The chain has TRBV19 and TRBJ1-2; 7 positions agree with TRBD1. The CDR3 is 14 amino acids. Trimming cost V 6 bases and J 0 bases; bases outside gene matches: 4. Germline V CDR1 and CDR2: LNHDA, SQIVND (reference sequence). The CDR3 protein is CASRGQTANYGYTF. The CDR3 DNA is TGTGCCAGTAGGGGACAGACGGCTAACTATGGCTACACCTTC. Filled out from reference TRBV19 and TRBJ1-2, the complete variable domain reads DGGITQSPKYLFRKEGQNVTLSCEQNLNHDAMYWYRQDPGQGLRLIYYSQIVNDFQKGDIAEGYSVSREKKESFPLTVTSAQKNPTAFYLCASRGQTANYGYTFGSGTRLTVV.

Ten or more counts support this clonotype. The chain links TRBV11-2 to TRBJ2-3, with D perhaps being TRBD1 or TRBD2 (6 bases each). Germline V lookup: CDR1 SGHAT, CDR2 FQNNGV. This CDR3 has 18 residues. Trimming removed 2 bases at V and 0 bases at J, with 18 bases between. CDR3 coding DNA: TGTGCCAGCAGCTTAAAAATCGGGGCGGGACAAAGCACAGATACGCAGTATTTT. This codes for CASSLKIGAGQSTDTQYF.

The rearrangement uses TRBV28 and TRBJ1-5, with D unresolved. The CDR3 runs 14 residues. Trimming stripped 5 bases from V and 4 bases from J, with 12 bases between. Per germline, CDR1 MDHEN and CDR2 SYDVKM. The CDR3 region has the DNA TGTGCCAGCAGTGGACGGGAGGCAAATCAGCCCCAGCATTTT. Protein sequence: CASSGREANQPQHF.

The gene calls are TRBV2 and TRBJ2-7; 10 nucleotides agree with TRBD1. Losses at the gene ends were 4 bases for V and 4 bases for J; bases not matched to a gene: 4. CDR1 SNHLY and CDR2 FYNNEI come from the germline V gene. CDR3 length equals 14 residues. The CDR3 here is CASSGDRGLYEQYF. CDR3 in DNA: TGTGCCAGCAGTGGGGACAGGGGTCTGTACGAGCAGTACTTC. The whole variable domain, remainder taken from reference TRBV2 and TRBJ2-7, is EPEVTQTPSHQVTQMGQEVILRCVPISNHLYFYWYRQILGQKVEFLVSFYNNEISEKSEIFDDQFSVERPDGSNFTLKIRSTKLEDSAMYFCASSGDRGLYEQYFGPGTRLTVT.

Ten or more counts support this clonotype. V is TRBV11-2 and J is TRBJ1-2, with D unresolved. The germline gives CDR1 SGHAT, CDR2 FQNNGV. This CDR3 is built from 13 residues. Trimming shortened V by 0 bases and J by 8 bases, and 10 bases separated the two germline ends. CDR3 amino acids: CASSLDLRFGYTF. CDR3 DNA sequence: TGTGCCAGCAGCTTAGATTTGAGGTTCGGCTACACCTTC.

Turning to this clonotype: Just one base apart from a much larger clone, this may be a read error. V and J are TRBV3-1 and TRBJ2-1, with 13 bases identical to TRBD2. Germline V gene data show CDR1 as LGHDT and CDR2 as YNNKEL (reference sequence). The CDR3 is 15 amino acids. With V trimmed by 4 bases and J by 9 bases, 6 bases remained unmatched. CDR3 amino acids: CASSPGTSGKSEQFF. The CDR3 bases are TGTGCCAGCAGCCCCGGGACTAGCGGGAAGTCTGAGCAGTTCTTC.

This clonotype showed up just a few times. The CDR3 coding sequence is TGTGCCAGCATCCTAGGGGCAGATAGCAATCAGCCCCAGCATTTT. Its protein product is CASILGADSNQPQHF. The gene calls are TRBV28 and TRBJ1-5, with D possibly being TRBD1 (5 bases). Per germline, CDR1 MDHEN and CDR2 SYDVKM. V was trimmed by 7 bases and J by 0 bases, leaving 13 bases between them. CDR3 size: 15 residues.